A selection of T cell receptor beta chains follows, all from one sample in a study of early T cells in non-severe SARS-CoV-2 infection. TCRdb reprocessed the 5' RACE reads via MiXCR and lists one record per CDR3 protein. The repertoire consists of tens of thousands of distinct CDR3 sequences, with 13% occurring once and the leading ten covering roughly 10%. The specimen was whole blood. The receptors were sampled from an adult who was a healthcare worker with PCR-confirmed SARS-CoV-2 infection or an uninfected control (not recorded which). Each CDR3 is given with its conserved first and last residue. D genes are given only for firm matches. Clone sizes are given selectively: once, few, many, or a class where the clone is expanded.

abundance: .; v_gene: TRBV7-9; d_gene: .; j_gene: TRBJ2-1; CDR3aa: CASSLAGVDEQFF; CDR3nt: TGTGCCAGCAGCTTAGCGGGAGTGGATGAGCAGTTCTTC
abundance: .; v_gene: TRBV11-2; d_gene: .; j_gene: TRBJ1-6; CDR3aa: CASSFGREYSPLHF; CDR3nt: TGTGCCAGCAGCTTCGGCAGGGAATATTCACCCCTCCACTTT
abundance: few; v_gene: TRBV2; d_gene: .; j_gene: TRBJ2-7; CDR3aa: CAGTEQGVGEQYF; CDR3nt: TGTGCCGGGACTGAACAGGGTGTAGGCGAGCAGTACTTC
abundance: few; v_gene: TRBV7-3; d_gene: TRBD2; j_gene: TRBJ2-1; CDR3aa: CASSSRLAGGGEQFF; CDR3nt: TGTGCCAGCAGCTCCCGACTAGCGGGGGGAGGTGAGCAGTTCTTC
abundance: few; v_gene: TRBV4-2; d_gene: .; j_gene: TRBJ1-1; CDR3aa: CASSPAGGTRQGAFF; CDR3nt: TGTGCCAGCAGCCCCGCGGGCGGGACAAGGCAAGGGGCTTTCTTT
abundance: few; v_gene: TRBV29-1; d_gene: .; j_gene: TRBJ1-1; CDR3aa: CSVDGASTEAFF; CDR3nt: TGCAGCGTTGATGGGGCGAGCACTGAAGCTTTCTTT
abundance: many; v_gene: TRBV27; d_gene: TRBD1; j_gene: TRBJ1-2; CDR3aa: CASSFRQGLDYGYTF; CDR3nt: TGTGCCAGCAGTTTTAGACAGGGTCTGGACTATGGCTACACCTTC
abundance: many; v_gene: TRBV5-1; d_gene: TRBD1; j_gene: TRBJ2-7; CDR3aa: CASSTRGQRSLEQYF; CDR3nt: TGCGCCAGCAGCACCAGGGGGCAACGATCTCTCGAGCAGTACTTC
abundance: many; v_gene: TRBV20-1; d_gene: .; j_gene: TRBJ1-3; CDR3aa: CSARRGAASGNTIYF; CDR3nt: TGCAGTGCTAGAAGGGGGGCAGCCTCTGGAAACACCATATATTTT
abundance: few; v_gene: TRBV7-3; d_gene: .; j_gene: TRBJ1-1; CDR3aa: CASSPTLAGTVTEAFF; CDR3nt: TGTGCCAGCAGCCCGACGCTGGCGGGGACGGTCACTGAAGCTTTCTTT
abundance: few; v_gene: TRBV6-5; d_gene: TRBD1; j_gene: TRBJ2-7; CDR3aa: CASSPPGQGAYEQYF; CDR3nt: TGTGCCAGCAGCCCCCCGGGACAGGGGGCCTACGAGCAGTACTTC
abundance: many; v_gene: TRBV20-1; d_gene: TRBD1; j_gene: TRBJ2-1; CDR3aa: CSAEDRNEQFF; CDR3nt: TGCAGTGCTGAGGACAGGAATGAGCAGTTCTTC
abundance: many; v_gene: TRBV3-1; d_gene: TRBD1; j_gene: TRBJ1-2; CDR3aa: CASSQDTGEGTGRWYGYTF; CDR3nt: TGTGCCAGCAGCCAAGATACGGGTGAGGGGACAGGGAGGTGGTATGGCTACACCTTC
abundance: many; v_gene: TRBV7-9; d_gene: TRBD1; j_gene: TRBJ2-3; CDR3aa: CASSYTGTASTDTQYF; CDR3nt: TGTGCCAGCAGCTATACGGGGACAGCTAGCACAGATACGCAGTATTTT
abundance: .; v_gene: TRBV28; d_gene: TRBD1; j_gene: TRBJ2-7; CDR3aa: CASSPHGGQGADEQYF; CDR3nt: TGTGCCAGCAGCCCTCATGGGGGACAGGGAGCCGACGAGCAGTACTTC
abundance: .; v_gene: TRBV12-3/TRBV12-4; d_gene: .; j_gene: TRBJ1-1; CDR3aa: CASSFHRMNTEAFF; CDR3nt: TGTGCCAGCAGTTTTCATAGGATGAACACTGAAGCTTTCTTT
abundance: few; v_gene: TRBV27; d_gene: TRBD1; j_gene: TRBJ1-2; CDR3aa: CASSPPDRAGGYTF; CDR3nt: TGTGCCAGCAGTCCCCCCGACAGGGCGGGCGGCTACACCTTC
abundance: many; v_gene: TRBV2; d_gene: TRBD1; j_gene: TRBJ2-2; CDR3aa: CASGNGQGDTGELFF; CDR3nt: TGTGCCAGCGGAAATGGACAGGGTGATACCGGGGAGCTGTTTTTT
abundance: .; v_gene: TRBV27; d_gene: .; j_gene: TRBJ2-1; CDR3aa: CASSFSSSYNEQFF; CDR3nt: TGTGCCAGCAGTTTTAGTTCTTCCTACAATGAGCAGTTCTTC
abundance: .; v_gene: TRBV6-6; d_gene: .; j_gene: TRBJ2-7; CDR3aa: CASSYSTSGAGYEQYF; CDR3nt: TGTGCCAGCAGTTACTCGACATCCGGGGCGGGATACGAGCAGTACTTC
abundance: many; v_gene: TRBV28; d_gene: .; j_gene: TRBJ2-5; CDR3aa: CASRGGGRETQYF; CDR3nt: TGTGCCAGCAGGGGGGGCGGCCGGGAGACCCAGTACTTC
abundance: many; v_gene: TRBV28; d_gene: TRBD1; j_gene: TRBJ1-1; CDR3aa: CASSLSDGTGKDTEAFF; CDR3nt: TGTGCCAGCAGTTTATCGGACGGGACAGGGAAGGACACTGAAGCTTTCTTT
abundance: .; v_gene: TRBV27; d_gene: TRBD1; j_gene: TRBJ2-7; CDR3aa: CASSPGTGPSYEQYF; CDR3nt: TGTGCCAGCAGTCCCGGGACAGGGCCTTCCTACGAGCAGTACTTC
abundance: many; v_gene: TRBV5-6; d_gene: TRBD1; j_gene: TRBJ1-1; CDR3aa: CASSLDRGTEAFF; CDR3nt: TGTGCCAGCAGCTTAGACAGGGGTACTGAAGCTTTCTTT
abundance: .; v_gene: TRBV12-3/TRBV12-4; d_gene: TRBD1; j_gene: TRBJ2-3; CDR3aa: CASSSSRQGADTQYF; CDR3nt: TGTGCCAGCAGTTCCAGCCGACAGGGGGCAGATACGCAGTATTTT
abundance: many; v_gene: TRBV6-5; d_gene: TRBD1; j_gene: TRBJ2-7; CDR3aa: CASRRDRDPLYEQYF; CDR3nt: TGTGCCAGCAGGCGCGACAGGGACCCCCTCTACGAGCAGTACTTC
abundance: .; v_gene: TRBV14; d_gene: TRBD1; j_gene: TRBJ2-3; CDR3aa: CASSPSTLDRAWDTQYF; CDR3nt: TGTGCCAGCAGCCCCTCAACCCTGGACAGGGCATGGGATACGCAGTATTTT
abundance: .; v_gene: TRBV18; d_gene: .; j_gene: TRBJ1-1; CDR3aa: CASSYRVADTEAFF; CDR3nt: TGTGCCAGCTCTTACAGGGTAGCGGACACTGAAGCTTTCTTT
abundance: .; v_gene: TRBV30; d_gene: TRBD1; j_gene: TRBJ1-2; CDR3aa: CAWAARQGGYGYTF; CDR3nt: TGTGCCTGGGCAGCTAGACAGGGGGGCTATGGCTACACCTTC
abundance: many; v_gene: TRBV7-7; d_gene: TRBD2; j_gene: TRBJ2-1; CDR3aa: CASSLGLAGRDEQFF; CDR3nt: TGTGCTAGCAGCTTAGGACTAGCGGGAAGGGATGAGCAGTTCTTC
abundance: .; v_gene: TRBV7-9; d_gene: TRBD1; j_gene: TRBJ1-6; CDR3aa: CASSSNLWDSYNSPLHF; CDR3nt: TGTGCCAGCAGCTCCAATTTATGGGACAGTTATAATTCACCCCTCCACTTT
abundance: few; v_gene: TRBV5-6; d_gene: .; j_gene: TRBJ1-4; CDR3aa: CASSFRSPATNEKLFF; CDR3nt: TGTGCCAGCAGCTTCCGCAGCCCTGCAACTAATGAAAAACTGTTTTTT
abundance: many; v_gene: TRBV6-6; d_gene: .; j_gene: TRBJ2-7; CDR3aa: CASSYKAGQPQEQYF; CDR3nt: TGTGCCAGCAGTTACAAGGCAGGACAACCTCAGGAGCAGTACTTC
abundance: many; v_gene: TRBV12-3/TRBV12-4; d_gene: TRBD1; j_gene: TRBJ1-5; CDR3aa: CASSSDLPGGGQPQHF; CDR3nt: TGTGCCAGCAGTTCCGACCTGCCAGGGGGGGGACAGCCCCAGCATTTT
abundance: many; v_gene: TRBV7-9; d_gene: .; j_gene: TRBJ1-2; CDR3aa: CASSLELPGTTNGYTF; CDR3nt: TGTGCCAGCAGCTTAGAATTGCCTGGGACCACAAATGGCTACACCTTC
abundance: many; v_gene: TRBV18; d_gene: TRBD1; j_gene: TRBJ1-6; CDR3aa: CASSPSQGPFNSPLHF; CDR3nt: TGTGCCAGCTCACCTTCACAGGGGCCCTTCAATTCACCCCTCCACTTT
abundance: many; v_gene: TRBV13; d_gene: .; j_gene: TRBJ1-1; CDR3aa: CASSRIKTGRPEAFF; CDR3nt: TGTGCCAGCAGCCGAATCAAGACTGGGCGGCCTGAAGCTTTCTTT